This TCR beta chain was sequenced during a study of CD8 T cells in Susac syndrome (dated by TCRdb to the late 2010s). About the investigation overall: Whether CD8+ T cell activation and differentiation in Susac syndrome was antigen driven was tested using repertoire sequencing. The study compared CD8+ T cell repertoire clonality among 12 healthy donors, 14 Susac syndrome patients and fewer than 19 multiple sclerosis patients.

Peripheral blood CD8+ and CD4+ T cells from healthy donors, Susac syndrome patients and multiple sclerosis patients were profiled using high-throughput TCR beta sequencing. Healthy donors were age- and sex-matched controls. CD8+ TEMRA cells were enriched by FACS, while bulk CD8+ and CD4+ T cells were purified by magnetic negative isolation. Blood was collected in EDTA tubes and processed within 24 hours, with PBMCs isolated through density gradient centrifugation. PBMCs destined for TCR sequencing were cryopreserved in liquid nitrogen and later thawed in a 37 °C water bath. Purity of sorted or isolated CD4+, CD8+ and CD8+ TEMRA cells was at least 90%. On this clonotype itself: The antigen it binds to is not known. Per-base quality was not reported, and no clone a single base away is much larger than it.

RNA was extracted using the RNeasy kit, and roughly 0.5 to 1 microgram was reverse transcribed with random hexamers. TCR beta CDR3 regions were amplified with the immunoSEQ multiplex PCR assay covering 54 Vbeta and 13 Jbeta segments. Bias from PCR amplification was corrected by using a synthetic template baseline for primer optimization and for computational correction. The paper's data handling went like this. Reads were annotated to V, D and J genes per IMGT and analyzed with immunoSEQ Analyzer, keeping only productive sequences. Clonality was calculated as one minus the Shannon entropy normalized by log2 of the number of productive unique sequences. For each patient and control, public and private clones were evaluated within the 100 most prevalent clones. Clones were defined as Susac-specific if absent from the healthy and MS cohorts, from 1052 published viral clones and from other ImmuneACCESS disease sequences. The public reads were reprocessed in TCRdb via fastp at Q25 and MiXCR, keeping in-frame beta chains. Each record represents a unique CDR3 protein, reported with the most common genes and DNA among its rows. The V and J calls here are based on TCRdb, not the publication. The sample includes tens of thousands of distinct CDR3 sequences, with 90% to 95% observed a single time. Approximately 0.54% of the sample goes to the ten largest clones.

What the research found in general, with its limitations: The study acknowledged that relatively few individuals were included in the TCR sequencing and HLA analysis.

Between the V and J ends, shortened by 3 bases and 3 bases respectively, the junction contains 9 bases. Per the germline V gene (reference sequence), SEHNR is the CDR1 and FQNEAQ is the CDR2. Taken from cysteine to phenylalanine, the CDR3 has 13 residues. The read is trimmed to its CDR3 DNA, 39 bases read in frame from base 1. Material: CD8+ T cells from PBMCs. This clonotype was sampled from a human donor in good health. The chain links TRBV7-9 with TRBJ2-7; no D gene can be assigned with confidence. This receptor carries the CDR3 CASSFDTFYEQYF. In nucleotide form, the sequence is TGTGCCAGCAGCTTCGACACCTTCTACGAGCAGTACTTC.